This T cell receptor (beta chain) comes out of a study of OX40 agonist ivuxolimab in advanced cancers. Produced via immunoSEQ multiplex PCR; TCRdb's table is partial and in-frame only. The sample includes over 50,000 clones, roughly 84% of them seen just once. Trimming stripped 5 bases from V and 4 bases from J, with 12 bases between. The CDR3 consists of 15 residues. Looked up from germline, CDR1 is SGHTA and CDR2 is FQGNSA. The TCR originated in an adult with an advanced solid tumor such as melanoma, head and neck, liver or kidney cancer. The chain has TRBV7-2 and TRBJ1-6; D perhaps matches TRBD1 (5 bases). The sequencing used CD4+ or CD8+ T cells sorted from blood, collected in a trial of the OX40 agonist ivuxolimab. The CDR3 sequence is CASSIRQSYNSPLHF. Here the CDR3 DNA reads TGTGCCAGCAGCATCAGACAGTCATATAATTCACCCCTCCACTTT. Full variable domain (remainder filled in from reference TRBV7-2 and TRBJ1-6): GAGVSQSPSNKVTEKGKDVELRCDPISGHTALYWYRQSLGQGLEFLIYFQGNSAPDKSGLPSDRFSAERTGGSVSTLTIQRTQQEDSAVYLCASSIRQSYNSPLHFGNGTRLTVT.